The rows below give T cell receptor beta chains drawn from one sample of a study of T cell repertoires in cytomegalovirus infection. TCRdb called the reads again in MiXCR, with one record for every CDR3 protein. The sample lists approximately 990,000 distinct CDR3 sequences, roughly 30% occurring once. These receptors' targets are unknown. Sequences were derived from cultured CD8+ T cells from PBMCs, sampled from culture after CMV antigen stimulation. The source is a human donor in good health (CMV status not recorded). Some clones in this sample may be carry-over from other donors' samples. The CDR3 runs from the conserved cysteine through the conserved F or W. A D gene is named only where the DNA matches it firmly. The listing skips clone size in some rows; elsewhere it reads once, few, many or a size class.

d_call j_call v_call clone_size cdr3_nt cdr3_aa
- TRBJ2-2 TRBV10-3 - TGTACCATCAGTGATGGCAGGGTGGACACCGGGGAGCTGTTTTTT CTISDGRVDTGELFF
- TRBJ2-1 TRBV4-2 few TGTGCCAGCAGCCAAGGAAGGGCCGGAACCTACAATGAGCAGTTCTTC CASSQGRAGTYNEQFF
- TRBJ2-2 TRBV7-2 many TGTGCCAGCGGATACGGACAGAACACCGGGGAGCTGTTTTTT CASGYGQNTGELFF
TRBD2 TRBJ2-1 TRBV19 few TGTGCCAGTAGCCAAGCGGGGGGGCTCGTCTATGAGCAGTTCTTC CASSQAGGLVYEQFF
- TRBJ2-2 TRBV27 many TGTGCCAGCAGTTTTACGCCCGGGACGGCACACACCGGGGAGCTGTTTTTT CASSFTPGTAHTGELFF
- TRBJ1-1 TRBV3-1 - TGTGCCAGCAGCCAAGATCGACAGGTATTATCGAACACTGAAGCTTTCTTT CASSQDRQVLSNTEAFF
- TRBJ1-4 TRBV19 few TGTGCCAGTAGTTTCTTCGGGGCCGGAGGTGAAAAACTGTTTTTT CASSFFGAGGEKLFF
TRBD2 TRBJ2-3 TRBV3-1 - TGTGCCAGCAGCCTCGCCGGAGCGGGGCTCACAGATACGCAGTATTTT CASSLAGAGLTDTQYF
- TRBJ1-2 TRBV7-2 few TGTGCCAGCAGCGTCCGGGCGGGCTACACCTTC CASSVRAGYTF
- TRBJ2-5 TRBV19 few TGTGCCAGTAGTAACGGTCCGGACGGGGACTGGTCGGGCCGGGGGGAGACCCAGTACTTC CASSNGPDGDWSGRGETQYF
- TRBJ1-2 TRBV10-3 - TGTGCCATCAGTGAGTCAGGGGGCTATGGCTACACCTTC CAISESGGYGYTF
TRBD1 TRBJ1-6 TRBV7-6 - TGTGCCAGCAGCCCTCCCCAGGGACAGGGGAATTCACCCCTCCACTTT CASSPPQGQGNSPLHF
- TRBJ1-4 TRBV7-9 few TGTGCCAGCAGCAACACAAACACCGGGCTTTCTAATGAAAAACTGTTTTTT CASSNTNTGLSNEKLFF
TRBD1 TRBJ1-1 TRBV6-2/TRBV6-3 - TGTGCCAGCAGTTACTCGGACAGGGCCACTGAAGCTTTCTTT CASSYSDRATEAFF
- TRBJ2-3 TRBV5-4 few TGTGCCAGCAGCTTGTTAGGGCGCAGCACAGATACGCAGTATTTT CASSLLGRSTDTQYF
TRBD1 TRBJ2-5 TRBV13 - TGTGCCAGCGCCGAAGGTCCAGGGGGTGAGACCCAGTACTTC CASAEGPGGETQYF
- TRBJ2-2 TRBV5-4 - TGTGCCAGCACCAACCCCTACACCGGGGAGCTGTTTTTT CASTNPYTGELFF
TRBD2 TRBJ2-7 TRBV20-1 few TGCAGTGCTAGAGATCCCGGGGGGGCCTACGAGCAGTACTTC CSARDPGGAYEQYF
- TRBJ2-5 TRBV11-2 - TGTGCCAGCAGCGAGGGACGGGCTCCTAGGGCCCAGTACTTC CASSEGRAPRAQYF
- TRBJ2-5 TRBV2 - TGTGCCAGCAGCCCTATCCAAGTAGACCAGTACTTC CASSPIQVDQYF
- TRBJ1-1 TRBV12-3/TRBV12-4 many TGTGCCAGCAGTCCACTTAGCTCGTTGGCTGAAGCTTTCTTT CASSPLSSLAEAFF
- TRBJ1-4 TRBV19 few TGTGCCAGTAGGCGGCTGACAAATGAAAAACTGTTTTTT CASRRLTNEKLFF
- TRBJ2-3 TRBV6-1 - TGTGCCAGCAGTACACGGATTACAAATACGCAGTATTTT CASSTRITNTQYF
- TRBJ2-5 TRBV4-1 - TGTGCCAGCAGCCCGCAGGTTGGGTCCCGGGAGACCCAGTACTTC CASSPQVGSRETQYF
TRBD1 TRBJ2-1 TRBV19 - TGTGCCAGTGTCAAGGGGGCCAATGAGCAGTTCTTC CASVKGANEQFF
TRBD1 TRBJ1-6 TRBV25-1 - TGTGCCAGCAGCGACAGGGGGCTTTGGGATTCACCCCTCCACTTT CASSDRGLWDSPLHF
- TRBJ2-6 TRBV6-5 - TGTGCCAGTCGACAGGCAACTGGGGCCAACGTCCTGACTTTC CASRQATGANVLTF